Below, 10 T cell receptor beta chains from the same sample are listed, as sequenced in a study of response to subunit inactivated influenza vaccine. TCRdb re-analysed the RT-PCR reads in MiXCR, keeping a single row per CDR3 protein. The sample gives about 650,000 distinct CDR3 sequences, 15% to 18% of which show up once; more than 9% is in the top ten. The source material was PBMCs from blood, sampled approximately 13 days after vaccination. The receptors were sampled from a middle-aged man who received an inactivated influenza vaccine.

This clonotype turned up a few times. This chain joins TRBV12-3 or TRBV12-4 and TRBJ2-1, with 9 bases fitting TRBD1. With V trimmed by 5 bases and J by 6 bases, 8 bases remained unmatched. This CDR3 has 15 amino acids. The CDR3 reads CASSVGQGPINEQFF. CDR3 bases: TGTGCCAGCAGTGTTGGACAGGGGCCCATCAATGAGCAGTTCTTC.

The CDR3 nucleotides are TGCAGCGTTGAGGGTCGGGGGGCAATCTATGAGCAGTTCTTC. Protein sequence: CSVEGRGAIYEQFF. V usage is TRBV29-1 and J usage is TRBJ2-1; TRBD2 is a possible D gene (7 bases). CDR1 is SQVTM and CDR2 is ANQGSEA in the germline V gene. This CDR3 contains 14 residues. The V gene lost 3 bases and the J gene lost 8 bases, with 17 bases spanning the gap.

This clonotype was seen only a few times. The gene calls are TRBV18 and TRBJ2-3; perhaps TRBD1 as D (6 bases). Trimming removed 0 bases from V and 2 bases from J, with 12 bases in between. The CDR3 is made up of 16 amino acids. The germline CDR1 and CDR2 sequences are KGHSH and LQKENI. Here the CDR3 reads CASSPPGHTVTDTQYF. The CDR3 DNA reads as TGTGCCAGCTCACCACCGGGACACACTGTCACAGATACGCAGTATTTT.

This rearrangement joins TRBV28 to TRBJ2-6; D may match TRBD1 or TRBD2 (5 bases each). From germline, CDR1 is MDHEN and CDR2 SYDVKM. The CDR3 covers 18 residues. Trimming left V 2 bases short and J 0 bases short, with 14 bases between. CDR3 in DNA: TGTGCCAGCAGTTTAGGGGGTCTATATCTCTCTGGGGCCAACGTCCTGACTTTC. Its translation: CASSLGGLYLSGANVLTF.

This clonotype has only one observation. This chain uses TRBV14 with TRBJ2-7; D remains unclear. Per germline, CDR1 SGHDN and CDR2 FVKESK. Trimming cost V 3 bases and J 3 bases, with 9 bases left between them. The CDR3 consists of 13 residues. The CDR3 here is CASSHAKGYEQYF. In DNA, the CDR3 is TGTGCCAGCAGCCACGCGAAGGGCTACGAGCAGTACTTC.

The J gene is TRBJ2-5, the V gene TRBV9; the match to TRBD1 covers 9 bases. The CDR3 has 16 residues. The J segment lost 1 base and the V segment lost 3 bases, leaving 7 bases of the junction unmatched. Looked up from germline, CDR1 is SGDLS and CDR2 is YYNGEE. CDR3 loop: CASSGDHRGPQETQYF. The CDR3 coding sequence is TGTGCCAGCAGCGGAGATCACAGGGGGCCCCAAGAGACCCAGTACTTC.

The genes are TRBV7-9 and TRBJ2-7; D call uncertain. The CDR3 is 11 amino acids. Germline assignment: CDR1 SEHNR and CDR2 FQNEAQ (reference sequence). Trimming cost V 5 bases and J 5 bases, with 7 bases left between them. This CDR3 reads CASSPQHEQYF. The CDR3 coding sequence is TGTGCCAGCAGCCCCCAACACGAGCAGTACTTC.

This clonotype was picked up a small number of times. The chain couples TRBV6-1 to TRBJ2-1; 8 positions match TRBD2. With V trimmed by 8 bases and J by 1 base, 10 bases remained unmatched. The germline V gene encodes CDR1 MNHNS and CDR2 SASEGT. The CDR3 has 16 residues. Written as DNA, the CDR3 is TGTGCCAGCGCGGGGGGTTGGAATCCTTCCTACAATGAGCAGTTCTTC. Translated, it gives CASAGGWNPSYNEQFF.

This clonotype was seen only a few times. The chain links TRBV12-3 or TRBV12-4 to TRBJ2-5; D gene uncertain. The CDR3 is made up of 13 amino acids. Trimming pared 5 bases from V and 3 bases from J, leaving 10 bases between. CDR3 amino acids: CASSMTVEETQYF. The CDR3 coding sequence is TGTGCCAGCAGTATGACCGTCGAAGAGACCCAGTACTTC.

The DNA for the CDR3 is TGCAGTGCTAGGTCTGGGGATAATTCACCCCTCCACTTT. This translates into CSARSGDNSPLHF. The chain couples TRBV20-1 to TRBJ1-6; D is unresolved. The CDR3 is 13 residues long. CDR1 is DFQATT, CDR2 SNEGSKA, per germline (reference sequence). Trimming stripped 3 bases from V and 5 bases from J, with 8 bases between.